The rows below give T cell receptor beta chains drawn from one sample of a study of CD8 T cells in Susac syndrome. TCRdb re-derived calls from the immunoSEQ multiplex PCR reads in MiXCR, one entry per CDR3 protein. The table has approximately 68,000 distinct CDR3 sequences, approximately 94% seen once. The sequenced material came from CD8+ T cells from PBMCs. The receptors shown here come from a human donor with multiple sclerosis. CDR3s include the opening cysteine and the closing phenylalanine or tryptophan. The order of the fields is D gene, clone size, V gene, J gene, CDR3 protein, CDR3 DNA. A D gene is named only where the DNA matches it firmly. Size values are once, few and many counts, or a class for expanded clones, and some rows have none.

d_gene: TRBD1
abundance: -
v_gene: TRBV27
j_gene: TRBJ2-7
CDR3aa: CASSYRGRIDEQYF
CDR3nt: TGTGCCAGCAGTTACAGGGGGCGTATCGACGAGCAGTACTTC

d_gene: TRBD1
abundance: -
v_gene: TRBV19
j_gene: TRBJ1-2
CDR3aa: CASSARDSFYGYTF
CDR3nt: TGTGCCAGTAGTGCCCGGGACAGCTTCTATGGCTACACCTTC

d_gene: TRBD1
abundance: -
v_gene: TRBV29-1
j_gene: TRBJ1-1
CDR3aa: CSVARGASEAFF
CDR3nt: TGCAGCGTTGCCAGGGGGGCATCTGAAGCTTTCTTT

d_gene: TRBD2
abundance: once
v_gene: TRBV30
j_gene: TRBJ2-1
CDR3aa: CALELGGRPYNEQFF
CDR3nt: TGTGCCTTGGAGCTAGGCGGGAGGCCCTACAATGAGCAGTTCTTC

d_gene: -
abundance: -
v_gene: TRBV4-1
j_gene: TRBJ1-3
CDR3aa: CASSQWGTGDSGNTIYF
CDR3nt: TGCGCCAGCAGCCAATGGGGTACGGGGGACTCTGGAAACACCATATATTTT

d_gene: -
abundance: -
v_gene: TRBV7-9
j_gene: TRBJ1-3
CDR3aa: CASSPPRGSGNTIYF
CDR3nt: TGTGCCAGCAGCCCCCCGAGGGGCTCTGGAAACACCATATATTTT

d_gene: -
abundance: -
v_gene: TRBV13
j_gene: TRBJ2-7
CDR3aa: CASSSAGMIGWEQYF
CDR3nt: TGTGCCAGCAGCTCGGCAGGGATGATCGGTTGGGAGCAGTACTTC

d_gene: TRBD2
abundance: -
v_gene: TRBV4-3
j_gene: TRBJ2-5
CDR3aa: CASSQGTTSGGTQYF
CDR3nt: TGCGCCAGCAGCCAAGGAACGACTAGCGGGGGGACCCAGTACTTC

d_gene: -
abundance: -
v_gene: TRBV9
j_gene: TRBJ2-3
CDR3aa: CASSVVAGRDTQYF
CDR3nt: TGTGCCAGCAGCGTAGTGGCGGGGAGGGATACGCAGTATTTT

d_gene: -
abundance: -
v_gene: TRBV14
j_gene: TRBJ1-1
CDR3aa: CASSQPGGNTEAFF
CDR3nt: TGTGCCAGCAGCCAACCAGGTGGGAACACTGAAGCTTTCTTT

d_gene: -
abundance: -
v_gene: TRBV3-1
j_gene: TRBJ1-1
CDR3aa: CASSRTTGPQNTEAFF
CDR3nt: TGTGCCAGCAGCCGTACTACAGGGCCCCAGAACACTGAAGCTTTCTTT

d_gene: -
abundance: -
v_gene: TRBV9
j_gene: TRBJ1-2
CDR3aa: CASSAAGGSTDGYTF
CDR3nt: TGTGCCAGCAGCGCCGCTGGGGGCTCGACCGATGGCTACACCTTC

d_gene: -
abundance: -
v_gene: TRBV6-2/TRBV6-3
j_gene: TRBJ2-3
CDR3aa: CASSREVQDTQYF
CDR3nt: TGTGCCAGCAGCCGTGAAGTTCAAGATACGCAGTATTTT

d_gene: -
abundance: -
v_gene: TRBV12-3/TRBV12-4
j_gene: TRBJ2-7
CDR3aa: CASSPSVYEQYF
CDR3nt: TGTGCCAGCAGTCCGTCGGTGTACGAGCAGTACTTC

d_gene: -
abundance: -
v_gene: TRBV29-1
j_gene: TRBJ1-1
CDR3aa: CSVQEGLNTEAFF
CDR3nt: TGCAGTGTACAGGAGGGGTTGAACACTGAAGCTTTCTTT

d_gene: -
abundance: -
v_gene: TRBV9
j_gene: TRBJ1-5
CDR3aa: CASSVGNRENQPQHF
CDR3nt: TGTGCCAGCAGCGTAGGTAACAGGGAGAATCAGCCCCAGCATTTT

d_gene: TRBD1
abundance: -
v_gene: TRBV27
j_gene: TRBJ1-2
CDR3aa: CASSTYGTGVNINYGYTF
CDR3nt: TGTGCCAGCAGTACCTACGGGACAGGAGTAAATATTAACTATGGCTACACCTTC